The rows below give T cell receptor beta chains drawn from one sample of a study of CD8+ T cells in alopecia areata. TCRdb's copy holds only in-frame clones and misses some; the assay was immunoSEQ multiplex PCR. The table has some 170,000 clones, 67% seen once. Sequences were derived from CD8+ T cells sorted from blood, sampled at week 0. The receptors were gathered from a human donor with alopecia areata. Each CDR3 is given with its conserved first and last residue. The D gene is left open where the match is weak. Clone size appears in some rows only: once, few, many, or a class for an expanded clone.

NA,TRBV6-5,NA,TRBJ2-5,CASSYTGHEGQETQYF,TGTGCCAGCAGTTACACAGGACACGAGGGGCAGGAGACCCAGTACTTC
NA,TRBV29-1,few,TRBJ1-2,CSVDVGFRNGYTF,TGCAGCGTTGATGTCGGGTTTAGGAATGGCTACACCTTC
TRBD1,TRBV10-3,NA,TRBJ2-7,CAISYQGQGLYEQYF,TGTGCCATCAGCTACCAGGGACAGGGATTGTACGAGCAGTACTTC
NA,TRBV2,NA,TRBJ1-2,CASPLRGDGGYTF,TGTGCCAGCCCGCTGAGGGGAGACGGTGGCTACACCTTC
NA,TRBV2,NA,TRBJ1-5,CASSDDRNQPQHF,TGTGCCAGCAGCGACGACAGAAATCAGCCCCAGCATTTT
NA,TRBV2,once,TRBJ1-1,CASSELVRSEAFF,TGTGCCAGCAGTGAATTGGTGAGGAGTGAAGCTTTCTTT
NA,TRBV7-9,NA,TRBJ2-7,CASSSSRVEQYF,TGTGCCAGCAGCTCCTCTCGGGTCGAGCAGTACTTC
NA,TRBV5-5,few,TRBJ1-1,CASSPGHTYAEAFF,TGTGCCAGCAGCCCGGGACACACATACGCTGAAGCTTTCTTT
NA,TRBV5-6,NA,TRBJ1-5,CASSLGVNSNQPQHF,TGTGCCAGCAGCTTGGGAGTTAATAGCAATCAGCCCCAGCATTTT
TRBD2,TRBV4-2,NA,TRBJ2-3,CASSQDRLAGGRTDTQYF,TGTGCCAGCAGCCAAGATCGGCTAGCGGGGGGGCGAACAGATACGCAGTATTTT
NA,TRBV30,once,TRBJ1-1,CAGRGSGGNTEAFF,TGTGCCGGACGAGGGAGCGGAGGGAACACTGAAGCTTTCTTT
NA,TRBV29-1,NA,TRBJ1-2,CSVAGRVYGYTF,TGCAGCGTTGCAGGTCGCGTTTATGGCTACACCTTC
NA,TRBV5-4,NA,TRBJ2-1,CTSSLYPGLRAGEQFF,TGTACCAGCAGCCTTTACCCCGGACTTCGGGCGGGTGAGCAGTTCTTC
NA,TRBV5-6,NA,TRBJ1-2,CASTLGAWGYTF,TGTGCCAGCACGCTGGGGGCGTGGGGCTACACCTTC
NA,TRBV19,few,TRBJ1-5,CASTPGVGRVRDQPQHF,TGTGCCAGTACCCCCGGGGTCGGAAGGGTAAGGGATCAGCCCCAGCATTTT
TRBD1,TRBV13,few,TRBJ2-5,CASSSGTEETQYF,TGTGCCAGCAGCTCTGGGACAGAAGAGACCCAGTACTTC
NA,TRBV6-5,NA,TRBJ1-1,CASSDQFEAFF,TGTGCCAGCAGCGATCAGTTTGAAGCTTTCTTT
NA,TRBV27,NA,TRBJ1-6,CASSRKRENSPLHF,TGTGCCAGCAGCAGGAAAAGGGAGAATTCACCCCTCCACTTT
NA,TRBV30,NA,TRBJ2-1,CAWSRGPGLTNEQFF,TGTGCCTGGAGTCGGGGACCAGGATTGACCAATGAGCAGTTCTTC
NA,TRBV9,NA,TRBJ2-1,CASGGNEQFF,TGTGCCAGCGGAGGGAATGAGCAGTTCTTC
TRBD2,TRBV7-9,NA,TRBJ2-1,CASSSPIAGGPNEQFF,TGTGCCAGCAGCTCCCCAATAGCGGGGGGGCCCAATGAGCAGTTCTTC
NA,TRBV9,NA,TRBJ1-1,CASSVAIRAGEAFF,TGTGCCAGCAGCGTAGCGATTCGGGCGGGTGAAGCTTTCTTT
TRBD1,TRBV10-3,few,TRBJ2-6,CAISPPDRAGANVLTF,TGTGCCATCAGTCCCCCTGACAGGGCTGGGGCCAACGTCCTGACTTTC
NA,TRBV9,NA,TRBJ1-1,CASSAIGPGAVF,TGTGCCAGCAGCGCGATTGGGCCCGGTGCTGTCTTT
TRBD1,TRBV5-1,NA,TRBJ2-3,CASSPTGGDTQYF,TGCGCCAGCAGCCCGACAGGGGGCGATACGCAGTATTTT
NA,TRBV7-9,NA,TRBJ1-2,CASNEGGIVDGYTF,TGTGCCAGCAATGAGGGGGGCATAGTCGATGGCTACACCTTC
TRBD1,TRBV9,NA,TRBJ2-3,CASSETGSGTDTQYF,TGTGCCAGCAGCGAGACAGGGTCCGGCACAGATACGCAGTATTTT
NA,TRBV13,NA,TRBJ2-3,CASSLATDTQYF,TGTGCCAGCAGCTTAGCCACAGATACGCAGTATTTT
TRBD1,TRBV7-7,NA,TRBJ2-1,CASSLGTGPRNEQFF,TGTGCTAGCAGCTTAGGGACAGGGCCGCGCAATGAGCAGTTCTTC
NA,TRBV27,NA,TRBJ1-4,CASSTGEKLFF,TGTGCCAGCAGCACAGGTGAAAAACTGTTTTTT
NA,TRBV19,few,TRBJ1-2,CASSSEPWLVGYTF,TGTGCCAGTAGTTCGGAACCCTGGTTAGTAGGCTACACCTTC
NA,TRBV11-1,few,TRBJ2-2,CASSPLAGELFF,TGTGCCAGCAGCCCTTTGGCCGGGGAGCTGTTTTTT
NA,TRBV29-1,NA,TRBJ1-2,CSVWGGSNYGYTF,TGCAGCGTCTGGGGTGGCTCGAACTATGGCTACACCTTC
TRBD1,TRBV2,few,TRBJ2-1,CASTGGRSYNEQFF,TGTGCCAGCACAGGGGGCCGCTCCTACAATGAGCAGTTCTTC
NA,TRBV5-1,few,TRBJ2-2,CASSLRRNTGELFF,TGCGCCAGCAGCTTGAGGAGAAACACCGGGGAGCTGTTTTTT
NA,TRBV5-1,NA,TRBJ2-7,CASSLYGDTYEQYF,TGCGCCAGCAGCTTGTATGGGGACACCTACGAGCAGTACTTC
NA,TRBV4-1,once,TRBJ1-5,CASSQVLVGGRQPQHF,TGCGCCAGCAGCCAAGTATTGGTGGGGGGGCGTCAGCCCCAGCATTTT
NA,TRBV6-5,NA,TRBJ2-1,CASSYGLVNEQFF,TGTGCCAGCAGCTATGGGTTAGTCAATGAGCAGTTCTTC
TRBD1,TRBV29-1,NA,TRBJ2-2,CGTGTGTGELFF,TGCGGTACCGGGACAGGGACCGGGGAGCTGTTTTTT
NA,TRBV30,NA,TRBJ2-5,CAWSLYVQETQYF,TGTGCCTGGAGTTTGTACGTCCAAGAGACCCAGTACTTC
NA,TRBV2,NA,TRBJ2-7,CASSQGWDRTYEQYF,TGTGCCAGCAGCCAAGGATGGGACCGTACCTACGAGCAGTACTTC
TRBD1,TRBV2,many,TRBJ2-3,CASTPDRGRDTQYF,TGTGCCAGCACCCCGGACAGGGGGAGAGATACGCAGTATTTT
TRBD1,TRBV6-6,NA,TRBJ2-2,CASSKGQGVTGELFF,TGTGCCAGCAGTAAAGGACAGGGGGTGACCGGGGAGCTGTTTTTT
NA,TRBV27,NA,TRBJ2-7,CASSSGPASEQYF,TGTGCCAGCAGTTCCGGCCCAGCGAGCGAGCAGTACTTC
NA,TRBV27,many,TRBJ2-5,CASSLNLDLQETQYF,TGTGCCAGCAGTTTAAATTTGGACCTCCAAGAGACCCAGTACTTC
TRBD1,TRBV5-1,few,TRBJ2-1,CASSFTGGREQFF,TGCGCCAGCAGCTTCACAGGGGGCCGAGAGCAGTTCTTC
NA,TRBV4-2,NA,TRBJ2-1,CASSHERHEQFF,TGTGCCAGCAGCCATGAACGCCATGAGCAGTTCTTC